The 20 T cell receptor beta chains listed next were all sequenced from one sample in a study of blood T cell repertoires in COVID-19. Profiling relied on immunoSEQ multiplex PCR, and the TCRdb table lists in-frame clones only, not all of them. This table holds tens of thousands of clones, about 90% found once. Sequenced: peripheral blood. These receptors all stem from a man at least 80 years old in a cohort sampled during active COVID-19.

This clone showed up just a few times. In DNA form, the CDR3 reads TGTGCCAGCAGCTTAAACACCAACACTGAAGCTTTCTTT. Translation gives CASSLNTNTEAFF. The chain couples TRBV7-2 to TRBJ1-1, with D hard to call. V shed 2 bases and J shed 2 bases, with 6 bases lying between them. Per the germline V gene, CDR1 is SGHTA and CDR2 is FQGNSA. The CDR3 sequence is 13 residues long.

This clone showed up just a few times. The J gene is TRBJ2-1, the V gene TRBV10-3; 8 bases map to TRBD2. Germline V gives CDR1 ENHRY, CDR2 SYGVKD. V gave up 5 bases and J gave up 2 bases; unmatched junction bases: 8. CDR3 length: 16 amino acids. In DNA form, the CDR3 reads TGTGCCATCAGTTTCCTAAGCGGGGGTGCCTACAATGAGCAGTTCTTC. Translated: CAISFLSGGAYNEQFF.

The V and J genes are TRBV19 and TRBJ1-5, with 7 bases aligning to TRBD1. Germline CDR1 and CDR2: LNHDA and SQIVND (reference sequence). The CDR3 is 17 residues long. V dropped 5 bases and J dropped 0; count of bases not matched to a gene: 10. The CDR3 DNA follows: TGTGCCAGTAGTTTGGGACAGTTACTTGATAGCAATCAGCCCCAGCATTTT. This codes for CASSLGQLLDSNQPQHF.

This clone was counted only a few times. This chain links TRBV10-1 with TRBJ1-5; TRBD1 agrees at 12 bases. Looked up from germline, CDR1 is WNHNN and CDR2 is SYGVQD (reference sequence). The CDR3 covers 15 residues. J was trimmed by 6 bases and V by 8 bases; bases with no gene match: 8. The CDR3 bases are TGCGCCAGCGCCCCGGGGACAGGGGGCTCTCAGCCCCAGCATTTT. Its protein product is CASAPGTGGSQPQHF.

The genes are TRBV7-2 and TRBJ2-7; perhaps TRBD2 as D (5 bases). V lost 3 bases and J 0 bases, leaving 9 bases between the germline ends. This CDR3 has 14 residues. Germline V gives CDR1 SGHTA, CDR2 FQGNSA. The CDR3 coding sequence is TGTGCCAGCAGCTTGGTGGGGAGCTCCTACGAGCAGTACGTC. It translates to CASSLVGSSYEQYV.

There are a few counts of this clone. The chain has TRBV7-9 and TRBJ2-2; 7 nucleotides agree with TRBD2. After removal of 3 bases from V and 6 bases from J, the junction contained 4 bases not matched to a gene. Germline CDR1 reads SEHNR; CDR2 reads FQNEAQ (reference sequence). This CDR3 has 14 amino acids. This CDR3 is CASSLTGLAGELFF. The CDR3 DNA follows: TGTGCCAGCAGCTTGACTGGACTAGCCGGGGAGCTGTTTTTT.

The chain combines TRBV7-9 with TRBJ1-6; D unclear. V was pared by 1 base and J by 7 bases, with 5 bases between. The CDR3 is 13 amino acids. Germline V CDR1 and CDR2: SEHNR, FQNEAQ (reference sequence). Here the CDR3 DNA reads TGTGCCAGCAGCTTAGGGAGAAATTCACCCCTCCACTTT. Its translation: CASSLGRNSPLHF.

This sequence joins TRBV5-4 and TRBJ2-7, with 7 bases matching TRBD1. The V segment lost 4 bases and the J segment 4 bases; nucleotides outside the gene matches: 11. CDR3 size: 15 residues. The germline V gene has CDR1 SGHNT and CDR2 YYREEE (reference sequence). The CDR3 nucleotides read TGTGCCAGCAGCGGGATTTCCGGGACAGCTTACGAGCAGTACTTC. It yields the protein CASSGISGTAYEQYF.

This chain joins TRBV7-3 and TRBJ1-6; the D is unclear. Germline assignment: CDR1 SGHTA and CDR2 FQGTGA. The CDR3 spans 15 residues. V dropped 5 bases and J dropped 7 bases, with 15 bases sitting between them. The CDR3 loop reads CASSRGGSVNSPLHF. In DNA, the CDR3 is TGTGCCAGCAGCCGAGGAGGGAGTGTGAATTCACCCCTCCACTTT.

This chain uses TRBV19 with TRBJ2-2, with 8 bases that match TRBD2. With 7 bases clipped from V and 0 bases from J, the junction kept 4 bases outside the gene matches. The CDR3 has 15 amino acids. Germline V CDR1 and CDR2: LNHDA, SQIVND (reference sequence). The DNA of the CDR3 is TGTGCCAGTAACCAGCGGGGGACGAACACCGGGGAGCTGTTTTTT. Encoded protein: CASNQRGTNTGELFF.

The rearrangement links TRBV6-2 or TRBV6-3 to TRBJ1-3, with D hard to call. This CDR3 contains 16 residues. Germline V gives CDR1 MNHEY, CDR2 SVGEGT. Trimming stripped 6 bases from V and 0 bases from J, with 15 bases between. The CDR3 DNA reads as TGTGCCAGCAGCCGATCCACTACCTTCTCTGGAAACACCATATATTTT. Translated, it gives CASSRSTTFSGNTIYF.

The CDR3 spells CASSSRTGGRDTQYF. CDR3 nucleotides: TGTGCCAGCAGCTCCCGGACAGGGGGCAGAGATACGCAGTATTTT. The chain uses TRBV7-2 and TRBJ2-3; 11 nucleotides match TRBD1. The germline V gene has CDR1 SGHTA and CDR2 FQGNSA. Losses at the gene ends were 4 bases for V and 5 bases for J; bases not matched to a gene: 5. The CDR3 sequence is 15 residues long. The full variable domain, its missing parts supplied by reference TRBV7-2 and TRBJ2-3, is GAGVSQSPSNKVTEKGKDVELRCDPISGHTALYWYRQSLGQGLEFLIYFQGNSAPDKSGLPSDRFSAERTGGSVSTLTIQRTQQEDSAVYLCASSSRTGGRDTQYFGPGTRLTVL.

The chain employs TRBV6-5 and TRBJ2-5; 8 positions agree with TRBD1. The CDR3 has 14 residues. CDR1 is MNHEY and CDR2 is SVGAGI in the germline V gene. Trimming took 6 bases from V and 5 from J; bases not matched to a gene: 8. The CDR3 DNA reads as TGTGCCAGCAGGAAAAGGACAGGGACGGAGACCCAGTACTTC. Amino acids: CASRKRTGTETQYF.

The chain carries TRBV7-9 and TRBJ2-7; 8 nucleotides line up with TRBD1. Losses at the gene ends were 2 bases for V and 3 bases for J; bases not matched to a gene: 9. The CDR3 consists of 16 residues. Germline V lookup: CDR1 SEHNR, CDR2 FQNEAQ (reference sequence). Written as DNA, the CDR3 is TGTGCCAGCAGCTTATTTGCCCAGGGGGCGAGCTACGAGCAGTACTTC. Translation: CASSLFAQGASYEQYF.

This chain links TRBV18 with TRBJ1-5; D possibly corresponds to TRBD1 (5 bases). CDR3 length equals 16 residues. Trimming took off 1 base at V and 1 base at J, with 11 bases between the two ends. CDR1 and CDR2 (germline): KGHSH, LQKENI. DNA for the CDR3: TGTGCCAGCTCACCACTACGACAGCTAAGCAATCAGCCCCAGCATTTT. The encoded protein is CASSPLRQLSNQPQHF.

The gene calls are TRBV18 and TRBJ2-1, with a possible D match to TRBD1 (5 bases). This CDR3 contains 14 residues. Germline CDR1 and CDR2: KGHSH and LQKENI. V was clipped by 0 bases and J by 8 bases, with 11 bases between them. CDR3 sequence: CASSPPGVFDEQFF. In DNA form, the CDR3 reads TGTGCCAGCTCACCACCAGGGGTTTTCGATGAGCAGTTCTTC.

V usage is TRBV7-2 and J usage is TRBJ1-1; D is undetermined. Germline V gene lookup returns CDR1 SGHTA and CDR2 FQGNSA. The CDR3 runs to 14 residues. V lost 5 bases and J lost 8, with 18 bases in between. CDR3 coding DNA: TGTGCCAGCAGCCCCAGGTATCTTACAAAAGAAGCTTTCTTT. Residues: CASSPRYLTKEAFF.

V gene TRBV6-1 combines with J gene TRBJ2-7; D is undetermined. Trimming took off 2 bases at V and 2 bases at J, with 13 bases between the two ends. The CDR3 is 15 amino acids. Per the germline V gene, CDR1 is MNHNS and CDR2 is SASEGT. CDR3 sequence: CASSEIQAITYEQYV. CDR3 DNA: TGTGCCAGCAGTGAAATTCAGGCGATTACCTACGAGCAGTACGTC.

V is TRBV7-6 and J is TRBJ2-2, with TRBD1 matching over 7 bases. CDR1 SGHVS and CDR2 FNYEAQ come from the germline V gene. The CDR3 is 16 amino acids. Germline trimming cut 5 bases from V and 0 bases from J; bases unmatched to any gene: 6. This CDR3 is CASSPSGTANTGELFF. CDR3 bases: TGTGCCAGCAGCCCCTCCGGGACAGCGAACACCGGGGAGCTGTTTTTT.

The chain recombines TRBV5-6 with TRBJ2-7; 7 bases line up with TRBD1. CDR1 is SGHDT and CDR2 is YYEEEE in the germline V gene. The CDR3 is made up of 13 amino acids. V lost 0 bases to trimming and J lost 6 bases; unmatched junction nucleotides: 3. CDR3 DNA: TGTGCCAGCAGCTTGGAGTACAGGGGCGAGCAGTACTTC. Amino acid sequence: CASSLEYRGEQYF.